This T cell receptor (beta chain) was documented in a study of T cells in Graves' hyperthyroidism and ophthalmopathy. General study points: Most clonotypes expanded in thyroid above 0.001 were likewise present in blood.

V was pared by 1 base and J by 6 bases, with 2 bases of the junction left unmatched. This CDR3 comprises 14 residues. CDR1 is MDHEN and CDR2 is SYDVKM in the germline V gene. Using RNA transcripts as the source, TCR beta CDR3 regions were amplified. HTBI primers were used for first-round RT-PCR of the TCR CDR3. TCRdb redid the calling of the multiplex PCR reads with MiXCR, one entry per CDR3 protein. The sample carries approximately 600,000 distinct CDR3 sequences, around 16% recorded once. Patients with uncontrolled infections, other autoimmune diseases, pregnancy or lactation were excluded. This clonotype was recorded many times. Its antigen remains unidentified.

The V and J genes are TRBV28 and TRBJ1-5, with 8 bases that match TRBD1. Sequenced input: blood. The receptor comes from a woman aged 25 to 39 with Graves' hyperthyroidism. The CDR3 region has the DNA TGTGCCAGCAGTTTATATCAGGGGGCTCAGCCCCAGCATTTT. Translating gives CASSLYQGAQPQHF.